The text below deals with one T cell receptor (beta chain). The record originates from a study of shared T cell receptors in the human thymus. Sequencing was performed with immunoSEQ multiplex PCR; in TCRdb, only in-frame clones are kept and a portion is missing. The data hold some 660,000 clones, with more than 75% observed a single time. The ends were cut back, 4 bases at V and 4 bases at J, with 15 bases in the middle. CDR1 and CDR2 (germline): SGHDT, YYEEEE. CDR3 length: 15 residues. These data are also associated with another study on human thymus T cells. That source notes: Thymus was obtained from resections taken during corrective heart surgery. Repertoires sampled from thymus and blood appeared biased in V and J gene usage.

This TCR came from a boy younger than two with a congenital heart defect. The V and J genes are TRBV5-6 and TRBJ2-1; D is perhaps TRBD2 (6 bases). Sequencing was done on a sample of thymocytes. CDR3 protein: CASSHAGGGYNEQFF. CDR3 sequence (DNA): TGTGCCAGCAGCCACGCGGGCGGAGGGTACAATGAGCAGTTCTTC.